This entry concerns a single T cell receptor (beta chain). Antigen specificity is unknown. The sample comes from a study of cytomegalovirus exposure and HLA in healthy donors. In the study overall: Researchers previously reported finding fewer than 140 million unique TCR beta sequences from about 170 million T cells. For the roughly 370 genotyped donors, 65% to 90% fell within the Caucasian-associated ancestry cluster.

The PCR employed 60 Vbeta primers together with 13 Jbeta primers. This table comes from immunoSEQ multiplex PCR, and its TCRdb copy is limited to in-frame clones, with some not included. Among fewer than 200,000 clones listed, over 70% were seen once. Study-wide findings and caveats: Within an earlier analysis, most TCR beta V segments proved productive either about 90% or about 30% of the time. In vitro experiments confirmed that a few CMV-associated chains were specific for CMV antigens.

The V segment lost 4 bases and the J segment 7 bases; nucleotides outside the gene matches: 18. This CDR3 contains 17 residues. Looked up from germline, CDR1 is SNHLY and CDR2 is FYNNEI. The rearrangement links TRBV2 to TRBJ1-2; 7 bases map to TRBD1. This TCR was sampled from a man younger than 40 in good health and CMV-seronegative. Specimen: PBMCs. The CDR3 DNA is TGTGCCAGCAGTGTGGAGGCAGGGGGTCAGGGGCTGGGTGGCTACACCTTC. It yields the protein CASSVEAGGQGLGGYTF.